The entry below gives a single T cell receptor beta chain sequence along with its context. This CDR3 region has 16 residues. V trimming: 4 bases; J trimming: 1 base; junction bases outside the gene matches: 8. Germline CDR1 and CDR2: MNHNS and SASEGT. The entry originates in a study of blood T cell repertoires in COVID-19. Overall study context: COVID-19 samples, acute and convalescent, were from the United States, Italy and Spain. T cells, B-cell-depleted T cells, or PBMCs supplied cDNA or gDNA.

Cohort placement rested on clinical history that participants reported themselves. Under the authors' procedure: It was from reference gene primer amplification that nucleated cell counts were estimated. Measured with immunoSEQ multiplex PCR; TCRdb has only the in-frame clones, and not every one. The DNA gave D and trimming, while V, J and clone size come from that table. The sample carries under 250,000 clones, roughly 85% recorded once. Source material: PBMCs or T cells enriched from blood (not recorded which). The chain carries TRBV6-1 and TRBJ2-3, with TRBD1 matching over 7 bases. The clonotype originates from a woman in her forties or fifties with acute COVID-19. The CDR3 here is CASSGGQMPGTDTQYF. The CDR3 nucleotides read TGTGCCAGCAGTGGGGGACAGATGCCCGGCACAGATACGCAGTATTTT.